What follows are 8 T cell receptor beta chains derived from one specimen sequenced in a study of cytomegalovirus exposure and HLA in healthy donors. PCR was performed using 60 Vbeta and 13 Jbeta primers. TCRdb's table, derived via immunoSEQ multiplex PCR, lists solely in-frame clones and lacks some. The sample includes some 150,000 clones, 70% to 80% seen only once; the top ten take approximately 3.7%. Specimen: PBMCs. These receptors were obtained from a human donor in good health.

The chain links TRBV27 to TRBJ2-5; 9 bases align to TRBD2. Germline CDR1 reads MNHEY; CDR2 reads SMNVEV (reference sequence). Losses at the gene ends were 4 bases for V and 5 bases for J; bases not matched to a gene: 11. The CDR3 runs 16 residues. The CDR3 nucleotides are TGTGCCAGCAGTTCATTAGCGGGAGCCGGGCGGGAGACCCAGTACTTC. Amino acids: CASSSLAGAGRETQYF.

This CDR3 reads CASSSLGAGGLRDTQYF. DNA of the CDR3: TGTGCCAGCAGTTCCCTGGGGGCGGGGGGGTTAAGAGATACGCAGTATTTT. V usage is TRBV27 and J usage is TRBJ2-3, with 9 bases matching TRBD2. Trimming took 4 bases from V and 5 from J; bases not matched to a gene: 13. The CDR3 covers 17 residues. CDR1 and CDR2 (germline): MNHEY, SMNVEV (reference sequence).

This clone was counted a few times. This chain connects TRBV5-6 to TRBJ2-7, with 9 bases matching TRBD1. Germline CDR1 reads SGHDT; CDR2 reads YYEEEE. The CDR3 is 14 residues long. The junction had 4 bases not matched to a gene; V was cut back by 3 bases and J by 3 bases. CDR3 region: CASSWMGQGYEQYF. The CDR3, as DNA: TGTGCCAGCAGCTGGATGGGACAGGGCTACGAGCAGTACTTC.

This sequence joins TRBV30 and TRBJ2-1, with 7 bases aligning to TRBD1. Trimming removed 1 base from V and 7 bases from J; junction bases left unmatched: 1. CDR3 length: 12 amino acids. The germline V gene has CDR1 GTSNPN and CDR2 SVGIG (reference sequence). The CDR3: CAWSDRGNEQFF. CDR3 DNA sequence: TGTGCCTGGAGTGACAGGGGTAATGAGCAGTTCTTC.

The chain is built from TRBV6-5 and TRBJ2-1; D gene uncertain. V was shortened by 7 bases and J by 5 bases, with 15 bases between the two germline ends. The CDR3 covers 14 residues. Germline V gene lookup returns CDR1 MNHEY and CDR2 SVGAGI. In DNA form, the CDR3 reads TGTGCCAGCACTCTACGAATGTTTCACAATGAGCAGTTCTTC. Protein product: CASTLRMFHNEQFF.

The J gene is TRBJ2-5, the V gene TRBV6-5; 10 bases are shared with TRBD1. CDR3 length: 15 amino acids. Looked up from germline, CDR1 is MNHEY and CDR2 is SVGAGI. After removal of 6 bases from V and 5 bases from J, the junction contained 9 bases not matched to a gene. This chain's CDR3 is CASRTGTGAGETQYF. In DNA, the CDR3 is TGTGCCAGCAGGACCGGGACAGGGGCCGGGGAGACCCAGTACTTC.

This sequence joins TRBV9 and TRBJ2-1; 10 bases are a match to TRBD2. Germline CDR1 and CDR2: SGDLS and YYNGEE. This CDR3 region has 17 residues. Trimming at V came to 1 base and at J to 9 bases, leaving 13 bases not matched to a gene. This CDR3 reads CASSVREREGISVEQFF. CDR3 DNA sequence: TGTGCCAGCAGCGTAAGGGAGCGGGAGGGCATCTCGGTTGAGCAGTTCTTC.

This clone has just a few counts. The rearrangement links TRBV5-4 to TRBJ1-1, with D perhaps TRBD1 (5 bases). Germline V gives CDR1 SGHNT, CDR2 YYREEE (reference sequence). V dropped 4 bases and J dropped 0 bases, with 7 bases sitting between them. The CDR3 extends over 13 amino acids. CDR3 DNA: TGTGCCAGCAGCCAGGGATTGAACACTGAAGCTTTCTTT. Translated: CASSQGLNTEAFF.